The T cell receptor beta chain described here comes from a study of blood T cell repertoires in COVID-19. V was pared by 0 bases and J by 5 bases, with 6 bases of the junction left unmatched. This CDR3 is built from 16 residues. Germline V gives CDR1 SGHRS, CDR2 YFSETQ. Generated by immunoSEQ multiplex PCR, the TCRdb table keeps only in-frame clones and is missing some. The sample yields about 430,000 clones, 70% to 90% seen once. The clonotype comes from a man aged 18 to 29 with COVID-19, enrolled during active disease. The chain uses TRBV5-1 and TRBJ2-3; 10 bases fit TRBD2. The source material was peripheral blood. The CDR3 DNA follows: TGCGCCAGCAGCTTGGTTGCTAGCGGGAGATTAGATACGCAGTATTTT. Its protein product is CASSLVASGRLDTQYF.